This T cell receptor (beta chain) emerged from a study of blood T cell repertoires in COVID-19. Study as a whole: Samples came from the United States, Italy and Spain, spanning acute and convalescent COVID-19.

Some clones are missing from TCRdb's copy, which holds only in-frame ones; the method was immunoSEQ multiplex PCR. The data hold some 47,000 clones, with 80% to 90% observed a single time. A few counts support this clone. The receptor comes from a human donor in a cohort sampled during active COVID-19. Source material: peripheral blood.

In DNA, the CDR3 is TGTGCCAGCACGGGGGGGCCGGGACTTATACAAGAGACCCAGTACTTC. It specifies CASTGGPGLIQETQYF. The chain couples TRBV5-6 to TRBJ2-5; 8 nucleotides align to TRBD2. The CDR3 has 16 residues. V gave up 6 bases and J gave up 2 bases; unmatched junction bases: 12. CDR1 and CDR2 from the germline V gene are SGHDT and YYEEEE.